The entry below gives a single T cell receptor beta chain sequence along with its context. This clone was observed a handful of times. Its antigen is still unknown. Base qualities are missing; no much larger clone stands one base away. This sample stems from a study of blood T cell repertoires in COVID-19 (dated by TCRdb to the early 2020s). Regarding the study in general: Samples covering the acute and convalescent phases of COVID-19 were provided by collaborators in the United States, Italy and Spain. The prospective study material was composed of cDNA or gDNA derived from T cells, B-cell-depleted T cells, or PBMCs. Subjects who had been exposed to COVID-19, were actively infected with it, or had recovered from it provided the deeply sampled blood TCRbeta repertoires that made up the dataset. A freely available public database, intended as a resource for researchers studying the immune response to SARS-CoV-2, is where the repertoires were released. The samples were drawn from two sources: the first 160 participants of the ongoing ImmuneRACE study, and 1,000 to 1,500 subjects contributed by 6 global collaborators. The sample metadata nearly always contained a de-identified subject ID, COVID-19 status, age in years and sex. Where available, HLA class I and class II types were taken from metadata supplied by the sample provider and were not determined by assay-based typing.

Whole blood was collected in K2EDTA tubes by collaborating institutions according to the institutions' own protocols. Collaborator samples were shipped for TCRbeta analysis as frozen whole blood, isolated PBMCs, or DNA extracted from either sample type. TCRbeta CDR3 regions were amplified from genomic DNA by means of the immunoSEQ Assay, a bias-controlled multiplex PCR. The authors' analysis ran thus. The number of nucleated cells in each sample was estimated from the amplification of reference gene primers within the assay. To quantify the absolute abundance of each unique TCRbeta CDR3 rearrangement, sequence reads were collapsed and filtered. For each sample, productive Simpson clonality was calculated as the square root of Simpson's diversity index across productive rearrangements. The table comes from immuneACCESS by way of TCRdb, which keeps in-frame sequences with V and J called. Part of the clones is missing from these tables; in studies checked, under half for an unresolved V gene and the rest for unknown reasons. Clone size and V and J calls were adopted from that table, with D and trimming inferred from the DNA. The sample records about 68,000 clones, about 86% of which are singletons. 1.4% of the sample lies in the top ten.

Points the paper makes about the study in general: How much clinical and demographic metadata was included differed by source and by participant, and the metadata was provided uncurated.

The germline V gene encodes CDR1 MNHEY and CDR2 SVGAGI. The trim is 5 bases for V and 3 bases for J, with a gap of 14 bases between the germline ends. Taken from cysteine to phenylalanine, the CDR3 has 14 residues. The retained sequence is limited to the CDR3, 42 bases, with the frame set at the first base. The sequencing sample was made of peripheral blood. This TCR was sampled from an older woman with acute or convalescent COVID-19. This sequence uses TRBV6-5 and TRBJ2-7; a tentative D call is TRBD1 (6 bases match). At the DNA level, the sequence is TGTGCCAGCAGTAACCAGGGGACCAGCTACGAGCAGTACTTC. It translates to CASSNQGTSYEQYF.